This TCR beta chain was recovered during a study of technical replicates of blood from a few donors. The repertoire was sequenced with immunoSEQ multiplex PCR; TCRdb's copy has only in-frame clones and lacks some. This table has about 88,000 clones, around 93% appearing once. V dropped 6 bases and J dropped 5 bases, with 10 bases sitting between them. This CDR3 spans 12 amino acids. Germline CDR1 is SNHLY and CDR2 is FYNNEI. The sequenced material came from T cells isolated from PBMCs. This chain joins TRBV2 and TRBJ2-5; no reliable D call. This TCR was sampled from a human donor in good health. This CDR3 reads CASRVTVETQYF. The DNA of the CDR3 is TGTGCCAGCAGGGTTACAGTGGAGACCCAGTACTTC.